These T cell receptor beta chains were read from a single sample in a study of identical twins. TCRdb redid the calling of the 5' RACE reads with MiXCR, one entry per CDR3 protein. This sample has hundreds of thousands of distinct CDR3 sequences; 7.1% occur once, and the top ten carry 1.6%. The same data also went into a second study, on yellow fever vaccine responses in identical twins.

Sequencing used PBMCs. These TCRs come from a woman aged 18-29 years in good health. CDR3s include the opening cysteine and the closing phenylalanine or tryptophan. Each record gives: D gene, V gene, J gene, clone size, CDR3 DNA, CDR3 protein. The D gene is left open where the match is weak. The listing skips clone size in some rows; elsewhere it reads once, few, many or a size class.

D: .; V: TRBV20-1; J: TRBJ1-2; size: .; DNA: TGCAGTGCAGGGGGGGATACCTATGGCTACACCTTC; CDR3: CSAGGDTYGYTF
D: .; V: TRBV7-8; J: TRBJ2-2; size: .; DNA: TGTGCCAGCACCAGGGGAGGGAGCACCGGGGAGCTGTTTTTT; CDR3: CASTRGGSTGELFF
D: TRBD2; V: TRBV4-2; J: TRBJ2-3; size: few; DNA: TGTGCCAGCAGCCGAATCCCTATGATCCAGCGGGGGATGAGGTCCACAGATACGCAGTATTTT; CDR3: CASSRIPMIQRGMRSTDTQYF
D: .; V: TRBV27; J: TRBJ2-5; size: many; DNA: TGTGCCAGCACCCCCGGACGGAAAAACCAAGAGACCCAGTACTTC; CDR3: CASTPGRKNQETQYF
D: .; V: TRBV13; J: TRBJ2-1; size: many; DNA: TGTGCCAGCAGACCTAGCAGATCTACCTACAATGAGCAGTTCTTC; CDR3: CASRPSRSTYNEQFF
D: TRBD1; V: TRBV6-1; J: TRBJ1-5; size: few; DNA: TGTGCCAGCAGCCAAGGGACAGGGGCGCCTTATCAGCCCCAGCATTTT; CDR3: CASSQGTGAPYQPQHF
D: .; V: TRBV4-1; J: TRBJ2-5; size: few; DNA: TGCGCCAGCAGCCAAGAGGCCTCGGGGGGCCGAGAGACCCAGTACTTC; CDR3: CASSQEASGGRETQYF
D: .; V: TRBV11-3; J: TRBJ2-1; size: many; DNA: TGTGCCAGCAGCTTTCGCGGGGCGGGAGAGCAGTTCTTC; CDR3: CASSFRGAGEQFF
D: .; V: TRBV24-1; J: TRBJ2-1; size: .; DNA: TGTGCCACCACTGGACCCAACTACAATGAGCAGTTCTTC; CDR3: CATTGPNYNEQFF
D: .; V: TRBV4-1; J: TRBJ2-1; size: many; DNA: TGCGCCAGCAGCCAGGCCGGGACCTCGTACAATGAGCAGTTCTTC; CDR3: CASSQAGTSYNEQFF
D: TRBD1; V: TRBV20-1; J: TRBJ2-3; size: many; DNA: TGCAGTGCCGAGAACCGGGACAGGGTGTTGACAGATACGCAGTATTTT; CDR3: CSAENRDRVLTDTQYF
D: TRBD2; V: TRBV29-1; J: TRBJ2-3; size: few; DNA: TGCAGCGTTGCGGATAGCGGGGGCAGCACAGATACGCAGTATTTT; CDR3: CSVADSGGSTDTQYF
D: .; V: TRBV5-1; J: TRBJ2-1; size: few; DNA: TGCGCCAGCAGCGGGGACACCCTCTCCTACAATGAGCAGTTCTTC; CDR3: CASSGDTLSYNEQFF
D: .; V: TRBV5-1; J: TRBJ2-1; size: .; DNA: TGCGCCAGCAGCCCCGCCCTGAGCTCCTACAATGAGCAGTTCTTC; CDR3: CASSPALSSYNEQFF
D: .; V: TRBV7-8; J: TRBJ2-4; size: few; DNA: TGTGCCAGCAGCTTAGGCGGTGTGGGGGTTTACGCCAAAAACATTCAGTACTTC; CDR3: CASSLGGVGVYAKNIQYF
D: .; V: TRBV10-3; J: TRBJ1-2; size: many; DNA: TGTGCCATCAGTGGGAACAGCCGGGGCGGCTACACCTTC; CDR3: CAISGNSRGGYTF
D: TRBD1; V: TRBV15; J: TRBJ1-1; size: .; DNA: TGTGCCACCAGCGAGGGGGCGTGGGGCGCTGAAGCTTTCTTT; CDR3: CATSEGAWGAEAFF
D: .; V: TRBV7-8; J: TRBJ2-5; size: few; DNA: TGTGCCAGCAGCCAAGCGGGCTACCAAGAGACCCAGTACTTC; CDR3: CASSQAGYQETQYF
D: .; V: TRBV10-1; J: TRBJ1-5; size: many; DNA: TGCGCCAGCAGACGGAACAATCAGCCCCAGCATTTT; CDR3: CASRRNNQPQHF
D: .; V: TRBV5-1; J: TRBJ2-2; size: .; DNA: TGCGCCAGCAGCTTGATGTCCCCCCGACAGAACACCGGGGAGCTGTTTTTT; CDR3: CASSLMSPRQNTGELFF
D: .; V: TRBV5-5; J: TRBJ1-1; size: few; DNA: TGTGCCAGCAGCCCCTTGTTGGCTGAAGCTTTCTTT; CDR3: CASSPLLAEAFF
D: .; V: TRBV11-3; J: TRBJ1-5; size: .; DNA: TGTGCCACACAGTCCTCAGGGCAGAATCAGCCCCAGCATTTT; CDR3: CATQSSGQNQPQHF
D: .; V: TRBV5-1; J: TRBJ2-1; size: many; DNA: TGCGCCAGCAGGGTTGGGCTAGTAAATGAGCAGTTCTTC; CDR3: CASRVGLVNEQFF
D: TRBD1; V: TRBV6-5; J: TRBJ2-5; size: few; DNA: TGTGCCAGCAGTTATATGGGACAGCGAAAACAAGAGACCCAGTACTTC; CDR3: CASSYMGQRKQETQYF
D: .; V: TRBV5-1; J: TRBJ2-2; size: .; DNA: TGCGCCAGCAGCCTACTACTCCCTACTAGCTTAGGTGTGCTGTTTTTT; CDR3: CASSLLLPTSLGVLFF
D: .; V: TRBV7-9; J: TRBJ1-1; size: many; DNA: TGTGCCAGCAGCTTAGTCGTCACTGAAGCTTTCTTT; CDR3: CASSLVVTEAFF
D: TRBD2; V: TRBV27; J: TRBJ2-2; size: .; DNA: TGTGCCAGCAGCCCGACTAGCGGGAGGACCACCGGGGAGCTGTTTTTT; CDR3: CASSPTSGRTTGELFF
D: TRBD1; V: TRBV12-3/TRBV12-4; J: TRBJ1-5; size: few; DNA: TGTGCCAGCAGTTTTAATGAGGGGGCTTGGCAGCCCCAGCATTTT; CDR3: CASSFNEGAWQPQHF
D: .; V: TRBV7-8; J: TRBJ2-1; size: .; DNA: TGTGCCAGCAGCCGAAGTGGAGTGGAGCAGTTCTTC; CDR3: CASSRSGVEQFF
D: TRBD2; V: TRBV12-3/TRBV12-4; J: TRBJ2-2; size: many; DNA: TGTGCCAGCAGTTTAGGTCTAGCGGGAGAAGGCGGGGAGCTGTTTTTT; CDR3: CASSLGLAGEGGELFF
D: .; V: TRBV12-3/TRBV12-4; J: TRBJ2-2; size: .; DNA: TGTGCCAGCGATATTGGGGACGGGGAGCTGTTTTTT; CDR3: CASDIGDGELFF
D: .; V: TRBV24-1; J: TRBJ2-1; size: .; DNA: TGTGCCACCAGCGGCTTCGGTCGGGAGAGCTCCTACAATGAGCAGTTCTTC; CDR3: CATSGFGRESSYNEQFF
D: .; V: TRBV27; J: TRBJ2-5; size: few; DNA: TGTGCCAGCAGTGTAGCGAGGTCGGAGACCCAGTACTTC; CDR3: CASSVARSETQYF
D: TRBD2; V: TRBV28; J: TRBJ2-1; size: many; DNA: TGTGCCAGCAGTTTTGGCAGCGGGAGGGTTCCCAATGAGCAGTTCTTC; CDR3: CASSFGSGRVPNEQFF
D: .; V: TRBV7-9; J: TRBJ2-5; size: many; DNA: TGTGCCAGCAGCAGATTAGTGTACGTAGAAGAGACCCAGTACTTC; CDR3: CASSRLVYVEETQYF
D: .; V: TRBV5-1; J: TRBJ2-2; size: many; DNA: TGCGCCAGTAGGGGTGGCCTGCACACCGGGGAGCTGTTTTTT; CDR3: CASRGGLHTGELFF
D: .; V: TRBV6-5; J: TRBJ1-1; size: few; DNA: TGTGCCAGCAAAGAGGCCGACGGGATGAACACTGAAGCTTTCTTT; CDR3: CASKEADGMNTEAFF
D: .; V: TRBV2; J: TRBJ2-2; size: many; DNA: TGTGCCAGCAGCCCCCTACAGGGAATCGGGGAGCTGTTTTTT; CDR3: CASSPLQGIGELFF
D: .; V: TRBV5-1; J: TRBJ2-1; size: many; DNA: TGCGCCAGCAGCTTGGCCTGGACTACTGATGAGCAGTTCTTC; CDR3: CASSLAWTTDEQFF
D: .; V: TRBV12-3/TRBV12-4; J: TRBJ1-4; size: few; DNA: TGTGCCAGCAGTCTGGGGGTCATTCTTTTAAATGAAAAACTGTTTTTT; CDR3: CASSLGVILLNEKLFF
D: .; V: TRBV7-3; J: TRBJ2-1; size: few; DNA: TGTGCCAGCAGCTTAAGCTCGGGACTTCACTACAATGAGCAGTTCTTC; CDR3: CASSLSSGLHYNEQFF
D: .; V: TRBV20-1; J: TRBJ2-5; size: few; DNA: TGCAGTGCTAGAGATCAAGAAGAGACCCAGTACTTC; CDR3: CSARDQEETQYF
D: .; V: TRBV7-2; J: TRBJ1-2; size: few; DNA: TGTGCCAGCAGCTTCCAGGGGACCGGTGGCTACACCTTC; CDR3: CASSFQGTGGYTF
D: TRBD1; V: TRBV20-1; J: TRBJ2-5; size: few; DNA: TGCTGTGCTAGAGACCCCGACAGGGTCGGGGAGACCCAGTACTTC; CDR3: CCARDPDRVGETQYF
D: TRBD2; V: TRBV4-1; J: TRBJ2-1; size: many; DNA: TGCGCCAGCAGCCAGGGGCTACTAGCGGAAATCTACAATGAGCAGTTCTTC; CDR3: CASSQGLLAEIYNEQFF
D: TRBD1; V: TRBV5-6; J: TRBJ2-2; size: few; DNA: TGTGCCAGCAGCCGAGGGGGGACAGGGCGCACCGGGGAGCTGTTTTTT; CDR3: CASSRGGTGRTGELFF
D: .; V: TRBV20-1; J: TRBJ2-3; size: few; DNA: TGCAGTGCCGGTTCTTGGGAGACAGATACGCAGTATTTT; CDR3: CSAGSWETDTQYF
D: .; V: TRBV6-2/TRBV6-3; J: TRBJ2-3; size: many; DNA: TGTGCCAGCAGTCACAGGGACTTCACAGATACGCAGTATTTT; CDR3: CASSHRDFTDTQYF
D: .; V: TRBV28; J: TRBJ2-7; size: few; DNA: TGTGCCACCGGTCGGGGGACAACACCCTACGAGCAGTACTTC; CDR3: CATGRGTTPYEQYF
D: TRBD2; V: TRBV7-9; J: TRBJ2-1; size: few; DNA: TGTGCCAGCAGCTCCCAAACTAGCGGGGGGGACAATGAGCAGTTCTTC; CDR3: CASSSQTSGGDNEQFF
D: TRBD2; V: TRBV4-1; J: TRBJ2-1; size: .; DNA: TGCGCCAGCAGGAGTAGCGGGAATTACAATGAGCAGTTCTTC; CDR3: CASRSSGNYNEQFF
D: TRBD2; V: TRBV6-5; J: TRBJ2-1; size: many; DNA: TGTGCCAGCAGTTACGAAGATGGACTAGCGGGAAACAATGAGCAGTTCTTC; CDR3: CASSYEDGLAGNNEQFF
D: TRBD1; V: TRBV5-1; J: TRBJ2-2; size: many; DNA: TGCGCCAGCAGCTCGGGACAGGGTTCGGAGGAGCTGTTTTTT; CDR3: CASSSGQGSEELFF